The 11 T cell receptor beta chains listed next were all sequenced from one sample in a study of blood T cell repertoires in COVID-19 (dated by TCRdb to the early 2020s). Receptor libraries were prepared by the immunoSEQ multiplex PCR assay. TCRdb carries this immuneACCESS record with in-frame sequences only. Its versions omit some clonotypes, under half of them owing to an unresolved V gene in the studies checked, with the rest unexplained. The sample table contains 280,000 or so clones; only one count was recorded for approximately 83% of them. The ten largest clones capture around 2.1% of the sample. Sequenced sample: peripheral blood. All receptors come from a woman under 40 who had recovered from COVID-19.

This clone has just one count. The chain is built from TRBV5-4 and TRBJ2-5, with TRBD1 matching 7 bases. The ends lost 6 bases at V and 1 base at J; junction bases unmatched: 3. Germline CDR1 SGHNT, CDR2 YYREEE (reference sequence). CDR3 length equals 13 residues. CDR3 in amino acids: CASTRDSQETQYF. CDR3 nucleotides: TGTGCCAGCACCCGGGACAGCCAAGAGACCCAGTACTTC.

This clone was recorded many times. The chain employs TRBV29-1 and TRBJ1-1, with 7 bases matching TRBD1. From germline, CDR1 is SQVTM and CDR2 ANQGSEA. The CDR3 totals 11 residues. Trimming removed 3 bases from V and 8 bases from J; junction bases left unmatched: 3. The CDR3 here is CSVDGQAEAFF. The CDR3 DNA reads as TGCAGCGTTGATGGACAGGCGGAAGCTTTCTTT.

The V gene is TRBV30, the J gene TRBJ1-6; D may be TRBD1 (5 bases). Deletions cut 5 bases from V and 0 bases from J, with 14 bases between. CDR3 length equals 16 residues. Germline-derived CDR1 and CDR2 are GTSNPN and SVGIG (reference sequence). The DNA of the CDR3 is TGTGCCTGGGATCGACAGATCAGCTCCTATAATTCACCCCTCCACTTT. As protein: CAWDRQISSYNSPLHF.

J is TRBJ1-1 and V is TRBV11-2, with D perhaps matching TRBD1 (6 bases). There are 14 residues in the CDR3. CDR1 is SGHAT, CDR2 FQNNGV, per germline. V lost 7 bases, J lost 3 bases, and 15 bases lay in between. The CDR3 protein is CASTPRGADTEAFF. The CDR3 nucleotides are TGTGCCAGCACCCCTCGGGGGGCGGACACTGAAGCTTTCTTT.

The chain links TRBV12-5 to TRBJ2-1; possible D gene TRBD1, 6 bases. The CDR3 is 14 amino acids. V lost 5 bases and J lost 9, with 17 bases in between. Germline loops: CDR1 LGHNT, CDR2 FRNRAP. The CDR3 region is CASGQAVTGSEQFF. For the CDR3, the DNA is TGTGCTAGTGGTCAGGCCGTCACAGGGTCTGAGCAGTTCTTC.

In this sample, this clone turned up a few times. This rearrangement joins TRBV28 to TRBJ2-7; 8 nucleotides line up with TRBD1. This CDR3 has 13 residues. From germline, CDR1 is MDHEN and CDR2 SYDVKM. CDR3 region: CATNPGQAYEQYF. CDR3 DNA: TGTGCAACCAATCCGGGACAGGCCTACGAGCAGTACTTC.

This clone showed up just once. J is TRBJ2-1 and V is TRBV5-4; 12 bases are a match to TRBD2. Germline CDR1 SGHNT, CDR2 YYREEE (reference sequence). The CDR3 length is 16 residues. J gave up 8 bases and V 0 bases, and 6 bases lay outside the gene matches. The CDR3 sequence is CASSLASGRALDEQFF. CDR3 sequence (DNA): TGTGCCAGCAGCTTGGCTAGCGGGAGGGCCCTCGATGAGCAGTTCTTC.

The chain recombines TRBV3-1 (or the pseudogene TRBV3-2) with TRBJ2-4, with no clear D. V was cut by 3 bases and J by 0 bases, with 9 bases left in between. Germline V gene sequence: CDR1 LGHDT, CDR2 YNNKEL (reference sequence). The length of the CDR3 is 15 residues. The CDR3 DNA reads as TGTGCCAGCAGCCATGGCTCCCTAGCCAAAAACATTCAGTACTTC. Amino acids: CASSHGSLAKNIQYF.

The rearrangement links TRBV11-2 to TRBJ1-6; D is ambiguous. V lost 4 bases and J 13 bases, leaving 11 bases between the germline ends. Germline assignment: CDR1 SGHAT and CDR2 FQNNGV. The CDR3 contains 12 residues. CDR3 region: CASSSPPGPLHF. DNA of the CDR3: TGTGCCAGCAGCTCCCCCCCGGGGCCCCTCCACTTT.

V gene TRBV5-1 combines with J gene TRBJ1-2, with a weak D call TRBD1 (6 bases). V was trimmed by 6 bases and J by 0 bases, leaving 12 bases between them. CDR3 length: 14 residues. Germline values: CDR1 SGHRS, CDR2 YFSETQ. The CDR3 DNA follows: TGCGCCAGCACTAGACAGGCCTCTAACTATGGCTACACCTTC. Translating it yields CASTRQASNYGYTF.

This clone showed up just once. The chain carries TRBV10-3 and TRBJ1-2, with TRBD1 as a possible D gene (5 bases). The V and J ends lost 2 bases and 7 bases respectively, with 20 bases between them. CDR1 ENHRY and CDR2 SYGVKD come from the germline V gene. This CDR3 has 16 amino acids. The CDR3 is CAISERRGTLEAGYTF. CDR3 DNA: TGTGCCATCAGTGAGCGGAGGGGCACGCTTGAGGCTGGCTACACCTTC.